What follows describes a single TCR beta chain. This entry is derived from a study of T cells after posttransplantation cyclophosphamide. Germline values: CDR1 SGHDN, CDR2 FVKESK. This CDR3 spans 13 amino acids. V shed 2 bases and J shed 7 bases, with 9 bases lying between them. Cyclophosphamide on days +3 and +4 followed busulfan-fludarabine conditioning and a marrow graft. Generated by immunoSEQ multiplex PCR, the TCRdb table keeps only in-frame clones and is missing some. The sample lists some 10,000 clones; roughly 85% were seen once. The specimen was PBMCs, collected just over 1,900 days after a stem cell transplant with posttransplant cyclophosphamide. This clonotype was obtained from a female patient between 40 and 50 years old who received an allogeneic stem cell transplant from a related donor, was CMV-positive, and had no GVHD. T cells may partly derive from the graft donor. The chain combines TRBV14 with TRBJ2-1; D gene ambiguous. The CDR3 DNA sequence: TGTGCCAGCAGCCAACTACTCGGGAATGAGCAGTTCTTC. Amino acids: CASSQLLGNEQFF.